This T cell receptor beta chain was identified during a study of T cells after yellow fever vaccination. Germline CDR1 is MNHEY and CDR2 is SVGAGI. The length of the CDR3 is 14 residues. V was clipped by 0 bases and J by 5 bases, with 11 bases between them. TCRdb re-analysed the 5' RACE reads in MiXCR, keeping a single row per CDR3 protein. The table has 500,000 to 650,000 distinct CDR3 sequences, around a sixth seen once; the top ten hold around a sixth. The sequences come from PBMCs, collected 5 days after the first yellow fever vaccination. The TCR was taken from a man in his late teens or twenties who received the YFV17D yellow fever vaccine. V usage is TRBV6-5 and J usage is TRBJ2-7, with D possibly matching TRBD1 (6 bases). The CDR3 region has the DNA TGTGCCAGCAGTTACTCGTTGTGGACAGACGAGCAGTACTTC. It specifies CASSYSLWTDEQYF.